The rows below give T cell receptor beta chains drawn from one sample of a study of blood T cell repertoires in COVID-19. Profiling relied on immunoSEQ multiplex PCR, and the TCRdb table lists in-frame clones only, not all of them. The repertoire has tens of thousands of clones, 80% of them found once; the top ten carry approximately 20%. Sequenced material: peripheral blood. These receptors came from a man younger than 40 with COVID-19, enrolled during active disease. CDR3s include the opening cysteine and the closing phenylalanine or tryptophan. A D gene is named only where the DNA matches it firmly. Clone size is stated in some rows and not others, as once, few, many or a class when expanded.

>TRBD1|TRBJ2-2|TRBV19|.
CASSIRTGQENTGELFF
TGTGCCAGTAGTATTCGGACAGGGCAAGAGAACACCGGGGAGCTGTTTTTT
>TRBD2|TRBJ2-7|TRBV9|.
CASSEGLAHEQYF
TGTGCCAGCAGCGAGGGACTAGCGCACGAGCAGTACTTC
>.|TRBJ2-1|TRBV9|.
CASSGTPSYNEQFF
TGTGCCAGCAGCGGGACACCCTCCTACAATGAGCAGTTCTTC
>.|TRBJ1-4|TRBV30|.
CAMGGANEKLFF
TGTGCCATGGGGGGAGCTAATGAAAAACTGTTTTTT
>TRBD1|TRBJ2-4|TRBV2|.
CASNTGGQNIQYF
TGTGCCAGCAACACAGGGGGCCAAAACATTCAGTACTTC
>.|TRBJ1-2|TRBV7-2|.
CASSLGRGIGRVGYTF
TGTGCCAGCAGCTTAGGGCGTGGGATAGGGAGAGTAGGCTACACCTTC
>TRBD2|TRBJ2-7|TRBV5-1|.
CASSLPTTSGRSSYEQYF
TGCGCCAGCAGCTTGCCTACTACTAGCGGGAGGAGCTCCTACGAGCAGTACTTC
>TRBD1|TRBJ2-7|TRBV28|once
CASSDRGPYEQYF
TGTGCCAGCAGCGACAGGGGCCCCTACGAGCAGTACTTC
>TRBD2|TRBJ2-5|TRBV2|.
CASSERTSGNQETQYF
TGTGCCAGCAGTGAACGAACTAGCGGGAACCAAGAGACCCAGTACTTC
>.|TRBJ2-3|TRBV2|.
CASSDGFLTNTQYF
TGTGCCAGCAGTGACGGGTTTCTCACGAATACGCAGTATTTT
>TRBD2|TRBJ2-7|TRBV5-1|.
CASSFGTSGIATYEQYF
TGCGCCAGCAGCTTCGGGACTAGCGGGATAGCTACCTACGAGCAGTACTTC
>.|TRBJ2-2|TRBV19|.
CASSPYPGLPANTGELFF
TGTGCCAGTAGTCCCTATCCAGGCCTCCCCGCGAACACCGGGGAGCTGTTTTTT
>TRBD1|TRBJ2-7|TRBV4-1|.
CASSPPLYRGFSYEQYF
TGCGCCAGCAGCCCACCCCTGTACAGGGGATTTTCCTACGAGCAGTACTTC
>TRBD1|TRBJ1-4|TRBV4-1|.
CASSLEGAANEKLFF
TGCGCCAGCAGCCTCGAGGGGGCTGCTAATGAAAAACTGTTTTTT
>.|TRBJ2-2|TRBV18|.
CASSPTDNTGELFF
TGTGCCAGCTCACCGACAGACAACACCGGGGAGCTGTTTTTT
>TRBD1|TRBJ2-7|TRBV4-3|.
CASSQVYGTGGNEQYF
TGCGCCAGCAGCCAAGTTTATGGGACAGGGGGTAACGAGCAGTACTTC
>.|TRBJ2-2|TRBV2|.
CASSAYTGELFF
TGTGCCAGCAGTGCCTACACCGGGGAGCTGTTTTTT
>TRBD2|TRBJ2-1|TRBV14|.
CASSRTSGRTYNEQFF
TGTGCCAGCAGCCGGACTAGCGGGAGAACTTACAATGAGCAGTTCTTC
>TRBD2|TRBJ2-1|TRBV4-2|.
CASSQESSVSGSGMGNEQFF
TGTGCCAGCAGCCAAGAAAGTTCCGTTAGCGGGAGTGGCATGGGCAATGAGCAGTTCTTC
>TRBD2|TRBJ2-7|TRBV5-5|.
CASSFGLAGGYYEQYF
TGTGCCAGCAGCTTTGGACTAGCGGGGGGGTACTACGAGCAGTACTTC
>.|TRBJ1-2|TRBV28|.
CASLPSGVTGYGYTF
TGTGCCAGCCTTCCTTCTGGGGTAACAGGCTATGGCTACACCTTC
>.|TRBJ1-2|TRBV20-1|.
CSGAQLYGYTF
TGCAGTGGGGCACAGCTCTATGGCTACACCTTC
>.|TRBJ1-5|TRBV6-5|.
CASSSGTWNQPQHF
TGTGCCAGCAGTTCGGGGACATGGAATCAGCCCCAGCATTTT
>TRBD1|TRBJ1-1|TRBV11-3|.
CASSLLRTGGQAFF
TGTGCCAGCAGCTTATTAAGAACAGGGGGACAAGCTTTCTTT
>TRBD1|TRBJ1-2|TRBV28|.
CASSTPGGTYGYTF
TGTGCCAGCAGTACCCCAGGGGGCACCTATGGCTACACCTTC
>.|TRBJ2-5|TRBV3-1/TRBV3-2|.
CASSQTSQETQYF
TGTGCCAGCAGCCAGACTAGCCAAGAGACCCAGTACTTC
>TRBD1|TRBJ1-4|TRBV5-4|.
CASSPGGLQGGEKLFF
TGTGCCAGCAGCCCTGGTGGTCTGCAGGGGGGCGAAAAACTGTTTTTT
>TRBD1|TRBJ2-6|TRBV11-2|few
CASSFTGTGRRGANVLTF
TGTGCCAGCAGCTTCACCGGGACAGGTCGTCGGGGGGCCAACGTCCTGACTTTC
>TRBD1|TRBJ2-5|TRBV3-1/TRBV3-2|.
CASSRSGQEETQYF
TGTGCCAGCAGCCGTTCGGGACAGGAAGAGACCCAGTACTTC
>TRBD2|TRBJ2-7|TRBV5-1|.
CASSRTGLAVLTYEQYF
TGCGCCAGCAGCCGAACAGGACTAGCGGTCCTCACCTACGAGCAGTACTTC
>.|TRBJ1-2|TRBV7-2|.
CASSRAQGTSYGYTF
TGTGCCAGCAGTCGCGCCCAGGGGACCAGCTATGGCTACACCTTC
>.|TRBJ1-1|TRBV18|.
CASSPSDRNTEAFF
TGTGCCAGCTCACCTAGTGACAGGAACACTGAAGCTTTCTTT
>TRBD1|TRBJ2-3|TRBV6-6|.
CASRTGTGGPDTQYF
TGTGCCAGCAGAACCGGGACAGGGGGTCCAGATACGCAGTATTTT
>TRBD2|TRBJ2-7|TRBV7-2|.
CASSSRTSVAYEQYF
TGTGCCAGCAGCTCGCGGACTAGCGTGGCCTACGAGCAGTACTTC
>.|TRBJ2-4|TRBV6-1|.
CASSEAEGARPFQYF
TGTGCCAGCAGTGAAGCGGAGGGGGCACGTCCGTTTCAGTACTTC
>TRBD2|TRBJ2-5|TRBV2|.
CASSEGTSGRETQYF
TGTGCCAGCAGTGAAGGGACTAGCGGGAGGGAGACCCAGTACTTC
>.|TRBJ2-7|TRBV3-1/TRBV3-2|.
CASSQGVASRGRTYEQYF
TGTGCCAGCAGCCAAGGTGTAGCTAGCAGGGGACGGACTTACGAGCAGTACTTC
>.|TRBJ1-4|TRBV7-9|.
CASSGGAEKLFF
TGTGCCAGCAGTGGCGGAGCCGAAAAACTGTTTTTT
>.|TRBJ1-2|TRBV18|.
CASSPRAGGYGYTF
TGTGCCAGCTCACCCCGGGCGGGCGGATATGGCTACACCTTC
>.|TRBJ2-1|TRBV28|.
CASSLSYNEQFF
TGTGCCAGCAGTTTATCGTACAATGAGCAGTTCTTC
>.|TRBJ2-3|TRBV7-8|.
CASSPAADTQYF
TGTGCCAGCAGCCCAGCGGCCGATACGCAGTATTTT
>.|TRBJ1-6|TRBV30|.
CAWREQGISPLHF
TGTGCCTGGAGGGAACAGGGAATATCACCCCTCCACTTT
>TRBD1|TRBJ2-7|TRBV5-1|few
CASSLLGFEMGQPYEQYF
TGCGCCAGCAGCTTGTTGGGATTTGAGATGGGACAGCCATACGAGCAGTACTTC
>.|TRBJ1-1|TRBV28|.
CASRPRVGENTEAFF
TGTGCCAGCAGGCCTAGGGTCGGGGAGAACACTGAAGCTTTCTTT
>.|TRBJ1-2|TRBV6-5|.
CASSNSYGYTF
TGTGCCAGCAGCAATAGCTATGGCTACACCTTC
>TRBD2|TRBJ2-1|TRBV13|.
CASSARLAGVYNEQFF
TGTGCCAGCAGCGCCCGACTAGCGGGAGTCTACAATGAGCAGTTCTTC
>.|TRBJ2-3|TRBV4-2|.
CASSQDPNGKADTQYF
TGTGCCAGCAGCCAAGACCCTAACGGGAAGGCAGATACGCAGTATTTT
>TRBD2|TRBJ2-2|TRBV18|.
CASSPIGTSTGELFF
TGTGCCAGCTCACCAATTGGGACTAGCACCGGGGAGCTGTTTTTT
>TRBD1|TRBJ1-1|TRBV5-6|.
CASRRTGRNTEAFF
TGTGCCAGCAGGCGGACAGGGAGGAACACTGAAGCTTTCTTT